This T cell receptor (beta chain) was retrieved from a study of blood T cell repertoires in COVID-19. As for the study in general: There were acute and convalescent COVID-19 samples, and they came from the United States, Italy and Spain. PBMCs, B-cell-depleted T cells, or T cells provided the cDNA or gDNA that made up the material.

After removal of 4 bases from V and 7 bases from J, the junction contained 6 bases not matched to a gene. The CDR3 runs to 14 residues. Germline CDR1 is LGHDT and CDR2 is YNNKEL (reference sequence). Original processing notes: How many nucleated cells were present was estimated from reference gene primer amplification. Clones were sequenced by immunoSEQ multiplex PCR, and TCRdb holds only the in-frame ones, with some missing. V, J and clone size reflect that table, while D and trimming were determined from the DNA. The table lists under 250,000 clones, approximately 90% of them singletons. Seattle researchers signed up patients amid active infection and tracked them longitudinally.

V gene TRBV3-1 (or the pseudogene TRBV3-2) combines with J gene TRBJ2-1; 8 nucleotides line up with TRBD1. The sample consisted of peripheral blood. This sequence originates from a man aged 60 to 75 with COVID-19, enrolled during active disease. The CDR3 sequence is CASSRRTGRNEQFF. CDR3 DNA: TGTGCCAGCAGCCGTAGGACAGGGAGGAATGAGCAGTTCTTC.